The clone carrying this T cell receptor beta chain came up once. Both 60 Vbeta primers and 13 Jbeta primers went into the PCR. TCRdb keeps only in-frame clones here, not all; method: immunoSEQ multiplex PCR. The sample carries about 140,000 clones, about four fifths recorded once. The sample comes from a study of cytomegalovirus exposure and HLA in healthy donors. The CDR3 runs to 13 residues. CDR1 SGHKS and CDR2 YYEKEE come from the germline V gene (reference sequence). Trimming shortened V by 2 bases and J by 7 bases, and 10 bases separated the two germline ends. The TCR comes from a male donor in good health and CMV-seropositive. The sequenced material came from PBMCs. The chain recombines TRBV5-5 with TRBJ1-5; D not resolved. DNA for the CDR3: TGTGCCAGCAGCTTACAACGGGGACAGCCCCAGCATTTT. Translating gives CASSLQRGQPQHF.